Given below is one T cell receptor (beta chain) in context. Its antigen remains unknown. The sample belongs to a study of TIL therapy for anti-PD-1-resistant metastatic lung cancer. Study-level points and caveats: TIL cultures after expansion showed higher clonality and lower diversity than baseline tumor (median 6% vs 31%).

The immunoSEQ assay was v3. Sequencing depth was approximately 2 million read pairs for survey level, roughly 4.5-6 million for deep. Sequencing was performed with immunoSEQ multiplex PCR; in TCRdb, only in-frame clones are kept and a portion is missing. Of about 48,000 clones in the sample, just over 70% were seen once. Time point in this sample: pre-treatment sample, taken before nivolumab and TIL therapy. The tumor samples were excised metastases, mostly pleural nodules or supraclavicular lymph nodes. Patients then received nivolumab; progressors got lymphodepletion, TIL and IL-2. Patients were adults with stage 4 NSCLC. CDR1 is SGHTA, CDR2 FQGNSA, per germline. With V trimmed by 1 base and J by 0 bases, 7 bases remained unmatched. CDR3 length: 18 amino acids.

Here the sequenced sample was tumor tissue, taken at baseline. The V call is TRBV7-2, the J call TRBJ1-2, with TRBD1 matching 11 bases. This TCR was recovered from a person aged 25-85 years with non-small cell lung cancer. CDR3 DNA: TGTGCCAGCAGCTTAGTGGGGACAGGGGGTTTAGCTAACTATGGCTACACCTTC. This translates into CASSLVGTGGLANYGYTF.